This record looks at one TCR beta chain sequence and its context. As yet, its antigen is unknown. The length of the CDR3 is 16 residues. Trimming pared 2 bases from V and 6 bases from J, leaving 16 bases between. Germline V lookup: CDR1 SGHVS, CDR2 FQNEAQ. This sample is part of a study of cytomegalovirus exposure and HLA in healthy donors. As for the study in general: T cells numbering approximately 170 million yielded 95 million to 140 million unique TCR beta sequences in an earlier analysis. General observations from the study: Despite most TCR sequences being rare, some public TCRs occurred in many donors.

The PCR was carried out with 60 Vbeta primers and 13 Jbeta primers. TCRdb's copy holds only in-frame clones and misses some; the assay was immunoSEQ multiplex PCR. In the table there are 150,000 or so clones, approximately 80% of which are singletons. The chain couples TRBV7-8 to TRBJ1-4, with D unresolved. The sample comprised PBMCs. This receptor was identified in a young man in good health and CMV-seropositive. The CDR3 spells CASSLIGRAIDEKLFF. For the CDR3, the DNA is TGTGCCAGCAGCTTAATTGGGAGAGCTATAGATGAAAAACTGTTTTTT.